A single sample gave rise to the 5 T cell receptor beta chains below, sequenced in a study of T cell responses to AZD1222 COVID-19 vaccine. Here immunoSEQ multiplex PCR was the method, and the copy in TCRdb shows in-frame clones only, minus some. In the table there are 130,000 to 150,000 clones, nearly 90% of which are singletons. Sequencing was performed on peripheral blood, taken 28 days after the second dose of the MenACWY control vaccine. The receptors derive from an adult who received the MenACWY meningococcal vaccine as a control.

The DNA of the CDR3 is TGCGCCAGCAGCACAGCGACAGAAAACGAGCAGTACTTC. Protein sequence: CASSTATENEQYF. The rearrangement links TRBV5-1 to TRBJ2-7, with D perhaps TRBD1 (5 bases). V was shortened by 4 bases and J by 5 bases, with 13 bases between the two germline ends. CDR3 length: 13 amino acids. The germline CDR1 and CDR2 sequences are SGHRS and YFSETQ.

V and J are TRBV2 and TRBJ2-7, with 9 bases that match TRBD1. Trimming took 5 bases from V and 7 from J; bases not matched to a gene: 9. In germline, CDR1 is SNHLY, CDR2 FYNNEI. The CDR3 has 14 amino acids. CDR3 residues: CASSLGTGSVEQYF. CDR3 sequence (DNA): TGTGCCAGCAGTTTAGGGACAGGGTCGGTGGAGCAGTACTTC. The entire variable domain, with the rest obtained from reference TRBV2 and TRBJ2-7, is as follows: EPEVTQTPSHQVTQMGQEVILRCVPISNHLYFYWYRQILGQKVEFLVSFYNNEISEKSEIFDDQFSVERPDGSNFTLKIRSTKLEDSAMYFCASSLGTGSVEQYFGPGTRLTVT.

The gene calls are TRBV19 and TRBJ2-3, with 7 positions matching TRBD1. V lost 5 bases to trimming and J lost 2 bases; unmatched junction nucleotides: 1. This CDR3 is 13 amino acids long. Germline CDR1 LNHDA, CDR2 SQIVND (reference sequence). The CDR3 protein is CASSGTATDTQYF. CDR3 bases: TGTGCCAGTAGTGGGACAGCCACAGATACGCAGTATTTT.

The J gene is TRBJ1-5, the V gene TRBV28; the match to TRBD1 covers 7 bases. The CDR3 is made up of 15 amino acids. The V gene end was trimmed by 8 bases and the J gene end by 2 bases; junction bases not matched to a gene: 9. Germline CDR1 is MDHEN and CDR2 is SYDVKM. For the CDR3, the DNA is TGTGCCAGCGGGTACCCAGGGACAGGCAATCAGCCCCAGCATTTT. Its translation: CASGYPGTGNQPQHF.

This chain joins TRBV7-2 and TRBJ1-5; the D is unclear. This CDR3 comprises 14 residues. V was pared by 5 bases and J by 0 bases, with 8 bases between. The germline gives CDR1 SGHTA, CDR2 FQGNSA. In nucleotides, the CDR3 is TGTGCCAGCAGCAAGGGCCATAGCAATCAGCCCCAGCATTTT. It specifies CASSKGHSNQPQHF.